This is a list of T cell receptor beta chains from one sample in a study of T cell responses to AZD1222 COVID-19 vaccine. Method: immunoSEQ multiplex PCR; TCRdb's copy keeps in-frame clones and lacks some. The table shows 180,000 or so clones, with approximately 88% occurring only once. Here the sequenced sample was peripheral blood, taken on day 0 of AZD1222 vaccination. These receptors were obtained from an adult in good health. The CDR3 runs from the conserved cysteine through the conserved F or W. Fields, in order: V gene, J gene, CDR3 protein.

v_call: TRBV6-4
j_call: TRBJ2-5
cdr3_aa: CASSDSKGWFGETQYF

v_call: TRBV10-3
j_call: TRBJ2-1
cdr3_aa: CAISESGRNEQFF

v_call: TRBV10-1
j_call: TRBJ2-7
cdr3_aa: CASSESGRSSYEQYF

v_call: TRBV3-1/TRBV3-2
j_call: TRBJ2-5
cdr3_aa: CASSTRAPETQYF

v_call: TRBV7-7
j_call: TRBJ2-3
cdr3_aa: CASSADRGPVDTQYF

v_call: TRBV5-4
j_call: TRBJ2-1
cdr3_aa: CASSLGLGSYNEQFF

v_call: TRBV6-6
j_call: TRBJ2-1
cdr3_aa: CASSLIYYNEQFF

v_call: TRBV7-2
j_call: TRBJ1-5
cdr3_aa: CASSYHNRNQPQHF

v_call: TRBV19
j_call: TRBJ2-1
cdr3_aa: CASSIAGQGGNEQFF

v_call: TRBV9
j_call: TRBJ1-2
cdr3_aa: CASSVHWTGTYGYTF

v_call: TRBV5-6
j_call: TRBJ1-6
cdr3_aa: CASSLRTTSYNSPLHF